The present entry profiles one T cell receptor (beta chain) with its context. Its target is not known. This entry comes from a study of radiation and T cells in renal cell carcinoma. Study results and caveats: From baseline, blood top tumor clonotypes peaked at 2 weeks post-radiation. Without pretreatment biopsies, baseline tumor clonotype presence was undetermined.

Sequenced by immunoSEQ multiplex PCR; TCRdb stores in-frame clones only, minus some. The sample carries about 120,000 clones, about four fifths recorded once. V lost 3 bases to trimming and J lost 8 bases; unmatched junction nucleotides: 10. CDR1 is SGHRS, CDR2 YFSETQ, per germline. This CDR3 has 16 amino acids. Time point described: blood 2 weeks post-SBRT. As to treatment: 15 Gy SBRT to primary tumor, nephrectomy 4 weeks later. Serial blood draws occurred at baseline and 2 and 4 weeks post-SBRT. This renal cell carcinoma was of the clear cell type. The sequencing here drew on blood, taken from a patient whose treatment included radiotherapy and nephrectomy. The chain carries TRBV5-1 and TRBJ2-3; 12 positions match TRBD2. This sequence was found in a man aged 50 or older with renal cell carcinoma. CDR3 bases: TGCGCCAGCAGCTCTAGACTAGCGGGAGAAGGGGGTACGCAGTATTTT. It yields the protein CASSSRLAGEGGTQYF.